This TCR beta chain was recovered during a study of blood T cell repertoires in COVID-19. Study information: Sources were T cells, B-cell-depleted T cells, or PBMCs; the material itself was cDNA or gDNA.

V was trimmed by 6 bases and J by 3 bases, leaving 15 bases between them. Germline assignment: CDR1 SEHNR and CDR2 FQNEAQ (reference sequence). This CDR3 comprises 15 residues. Under the authors' procedure: Nucleated cell counts were estimated from reference gene primer amplification. Assay: immunoSEQ multiplex PCR; the TCRdb copy retains only in-frame clones and omits some. V, J and clone size are taken as reported in that table, and D and trimming were inferred from the DNA itself. The sample includes 250,000 to 400,000 clones, approximately 90% of them seen just once. A few counts support this clone.

Sequenced material: peripheral blood. The V and J genes are TRBV7-9 and TRBJ1-5; D is possibly TRBD1 (6 bases). The source is a woman in her thirties with COVID-19, enrolled during active disease. This chain's CDR3 is CASSSGTSFNQPQHF. CDR3 bases: TGTGCCAGCAGTTCCGGGACATCTTTCAATCAGCCCCAGCATTTT.